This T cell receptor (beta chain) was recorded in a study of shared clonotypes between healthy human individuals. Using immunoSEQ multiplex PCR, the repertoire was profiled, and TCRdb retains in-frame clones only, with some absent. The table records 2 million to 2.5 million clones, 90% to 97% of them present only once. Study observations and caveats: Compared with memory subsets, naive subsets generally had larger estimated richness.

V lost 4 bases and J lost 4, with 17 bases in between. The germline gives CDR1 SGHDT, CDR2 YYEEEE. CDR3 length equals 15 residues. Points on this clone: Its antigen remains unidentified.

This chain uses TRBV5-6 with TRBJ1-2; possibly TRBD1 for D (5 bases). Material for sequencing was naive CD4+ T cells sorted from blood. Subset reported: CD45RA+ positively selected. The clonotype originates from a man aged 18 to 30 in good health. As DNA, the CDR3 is TGTGCCAGCAGCGCTGGGACCGGACTCTTCTATGGCTACACCTTC. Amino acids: CASSAGTGLFYGYTF.